A selection of T cell receptor beta chains follows, all from one sample in a study of shared clonotypes between healthy human individuals. Profiling relied on immunoSEQ multiplex PCR, and the TCRdb table lists in-frame clones only, not all of them. The sample lists about 2.1 million clones, 80% to 95% occurring once. The sample was naive CD8+ T cells from PBMCs. Receptors were obtained from a man between 18 and 29 years old in good health. Some clones in this sample may be carry-over from other donors' samples. Each CDR3 is given with its conserved first and last residue. A D gene is named only where the DNA matches it firmly. The size entry is marked missing in some rows and otherwise reads once, few, many or a size class.

D	size	V	J	CDR3	DNA
-	few	TRBV19	TRBJ1-1	CASSPRWELGDTEAFF	TGTGCCAGTAGCCCCAGGTGGGAGCTCGGGGACACTGAAGCTTTCTTT
TRBD1	-	TRBV27	TRBJ2-7	CASSVWTGGSYTYEQYF	TGTGCCAGCAGTGTTTGGACAGGGGGCTCCTATACCTACGAGCAGTACTTC
-	-	TRBV29-1	TRBJ2-7	CSVVVPEAYEQYF	TGCAGCGTTGTCGTCCCCGAAGCCTACGAGCAGTACTTC
-	-	TRBV6-6	TRBJ2-7	CASSYSGGTSYEQYF	TGTGCCAGCAGTTACTCTGGCGGGACCTCCTACGAGCAGTACTTC
-	once	TRBV9	TRBJ1-5	CASSAYDSNQPQHF	TGTGCCAGCAGCGCCTACGATAGCAATCAGCCCCAGCATTTT
-	-	TRBV5-1	TRBJ2-1	CASSHRDDYNEQFF	TGCGCCAGCAGCCACCGGGACGACTACAATGAGCAGTTCTTC
TRBD2	-	TRBV29-1	TRBJ2-1	CSAREGGYNEQFF	TGCAGCGCGCGGGAGGGGGGGTACAATGAGCAGTTCTTC
TRBD1	-	TRBV28	TRBJ1-5	CASSLIQGGRGSNQPQHF	TGTGCCAGCAGTTTGATACAGGGGGGTCGCGGTAGCAATCAGCCCCAGCATTTT
TRBD1	-	TRBV9	TRBJ2-6	CASSVEGTGGFGANVLTF	TGTGCCAGCAGCGTAGAAGGGACAGGGGGCTTCGGGGCCAACGTCCTGACTTTC
-	-	TRBV7-9	TRBJ2-3	CASSPSEASSRIATDTQYF	TGTGCCAGCAGCCCGAGTGAAGCATCGAGCCGGATAGCCACAGATACGCAGTATTTT
-	-	TRBV7-2	TRBJ2-5	CASRGGWLQETQYF	TGTGCCAGCAGAGGGGGGTGGCTCCAAGAGACCCAGTACTTC
-	-	TRBV30	TRBJ1-6	CAWLGTSPIAYNSPLHF	TGTGCCTGGTTAGGGACCTCGCCGATAGCGTATAATTCACCCCTCCACTTT
TRBD2	many	TRBV7-8	TRBJ2-1	CASSAGTSSYNEQFF	TGTGCCAGCAGCGCGGGGACTAGCTCCTACAATGAGCAGTTCTTC
-	-	TRBV4-1	TRBJ2-7	CASSPKVRAGKQYF	TGCGCCAGCAGCCCCAAGGTCAGGGCAGGCAAGCAGTACTTC
-	-	TRBV7-3	TRBJ2-2	CASSFSGPTGELFF	TGTGCCAGCAGCTTTTCCGGCCCCACCGGGGAGCTGTTTTTT
-	-	TRBV7-9	TRBJ2-7	CASSLRETYEQYF	TGTGCCAGCAGCTTACGGGAAACCTACGAGCAGTACTTC
TRBD1	-	TRBV5-4	TRBJ2-7	CASSLGQGFGYEQYF	TGTGCCAGCAGCCTGGGACAGGGATTCGGGTACGAGCAGTACTTC
TRBD1	-	TRBV7-9	TRBJ1-1	CASSFGGGGYTEAFF	TGTGCCAGCAGCTTCGGAGGGGGCGGGTACACTGAAGCTTTCTTT
-	-	TRBV30	TRBJ1-5	CAWKPGTSYSNQPQHF	TGTGCCTGGAAGCCGGGGACAAGTTATAGCAATCAGCCCCAGCATTTT
-	-	TRBV11-2	TRBJ1-3	CASSLAGTPSSGNTIYF	TGTGCCAGCAGCTTAGCGGGGACACCGAGCTCTGGAAACACCATATATTTT
-	-	TRBV27	TRBJ2-7	CASSLTGTVLYEQYF	TGTGCCAGCAGTTTGACCGGTACAGTTCTCTACGAGCAGTACTTC
-	-	TRBV28	TRBJ2-1	CASSLTRYNEQFF	TGTGCCAGCAGTTTGACTAGATACAATGAGCAGTTCTTC
-	-	TRBV6-5	TRBJ2-5	CASSYSLQGGETQYF	TGTGCCAGCAGTTACTCGCTACAGGGAGGAGAGACCCAGTACTTC
-	-	TRBV7-2	TRBJ1-5	CASSQGTILANQPQHF	TGTGCCAGCAGCCAGGGAACGATCCTAGCTAATCAGCCCCAGCATTTT
-	-	TRBV5-1	TRBJ2-7	CASSLPTRYEQYF	TGCGCCAGCAGCCTCCCTACTCGTTACGAGCAGTACTTC
-	-	TRBV27	TRBJ1-1	CASSLGMEINAAFF	TGTGCCAGCAGTTTAGGGATGGAAATTAATGCAGCTTTCTTT
TRBD2	-	TRBV7-6	TRBJ2-1	CASSPGSGRSYNEQFF	TGTGCCAGCAGCCCCGGTAGCGGGAGATCCTACAATGAGCAGTTCTTC
-	-	TRBV27	TRBJ1-1	CASRPGTEEAFF	TGTGCCAGCAGGCCCGGGACGGAGGAAGCTTTCTTT
-	once	TRBV19	TRBJ2-7	CASSGGTNSYEQYF	TGTGCCAGTAGTGGCGGGACGAACTCCTACGAGCAGTACTTC
-	once	TRBV28	TRBJ1-5	CASSPGWMGPQHF	TGTGCCAGCAGTCCGGGATGGATGGGGCCCCAGCATTTT